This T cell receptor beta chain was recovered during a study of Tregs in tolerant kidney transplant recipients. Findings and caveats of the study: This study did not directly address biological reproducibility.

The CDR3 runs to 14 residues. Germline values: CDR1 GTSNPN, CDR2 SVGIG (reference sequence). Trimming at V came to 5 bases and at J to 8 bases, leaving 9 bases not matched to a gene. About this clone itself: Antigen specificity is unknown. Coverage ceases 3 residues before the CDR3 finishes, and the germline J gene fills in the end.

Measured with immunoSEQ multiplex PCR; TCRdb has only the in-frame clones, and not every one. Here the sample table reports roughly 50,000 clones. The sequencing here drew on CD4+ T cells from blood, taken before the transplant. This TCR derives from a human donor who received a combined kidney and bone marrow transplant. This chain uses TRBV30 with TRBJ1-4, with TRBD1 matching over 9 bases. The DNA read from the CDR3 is TGTGCCTGGGGAGGACAGGGGAAAGGGGAAAAA. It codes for CAWGGQGKGEK. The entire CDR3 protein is CAWGGQGKGEKLFF.